The subject of this entry is one T cell receptor (beta chain). Antigen specificity is unknown. These data are taken from a study of T cell responses to AZD1222 COVID-19 vaccine. Study-level findings and limits: Clonal diversity may have been underestimated, and the donors were mostly white British, with more females than males. Baseline seropositivity characterized only a handful of AZD1222 recipients. Spike-specific TCR breadth rose after two AZD1222 doses, and depth rose as well.

Trimming stripped 5 bases from V and 7 bases from J, with 24 bases between. Per germline, CDR1 SGHVS and CDR2 FQNEAQ. This CDR3 region has 17 residues. The table came from immunoSEQ multiplex PCR; TCRdb's copy has only in-frame clones and leaves some out. The table shows 68,000 or so clones, with 80% occurring only once. Material: peripheral blood, obtained on day 0 of AZD1222 vaccination. V gene TRBV7-8 combines with J gene TRBJ1-5; tentative D call: TRBD1 (5 bases). This TCR derives from an adult in good health. CDR3 sequence: CASSKTVVRDVGQPQHF. The CDR3 region has the DNA TGTGCCAGCAGCAAAACGGTGGTCAGGGATGTTGGACAGCCCCAGCATTTT.